This TCR beta chain was identified during a study of cytomegalovirus exposure and HLA in healthy donors. These donors counted as nominally healthy when sampled, but unrecorded immune exposures were likely. The study ran its PCR with 60 Vbeta and 13 Jbeta primers. Profiling relied on immunoSEQ multiplex PCR, and the TCRdb table lists in-frame clones only, not all of them. The sample lists over 100,000 clones; around three quarters were seen once. J was trimmed by 2 bases and V by 5 bases; bases with no gene match: 4. The V gene's germline CDR1 is LGHNA and CDR2 YNFKEQ. The CDR3 is 15 residues long. The rearrangement links TRBV4-2 to TRBJ2-7; 12 nucleotides match TRBD2. The sequenced sample consisted of PBMCs. This receptor was identified in a woman in her late teens or twenties in good health and CMV-seropositive. This chain's CDR3 is CASSERLAGAYEQYF. CDR3 in DNA: TGTGCCAGCAGCGAAAGACTAGCGGGGGCCTACGAGCAGTACTTC.